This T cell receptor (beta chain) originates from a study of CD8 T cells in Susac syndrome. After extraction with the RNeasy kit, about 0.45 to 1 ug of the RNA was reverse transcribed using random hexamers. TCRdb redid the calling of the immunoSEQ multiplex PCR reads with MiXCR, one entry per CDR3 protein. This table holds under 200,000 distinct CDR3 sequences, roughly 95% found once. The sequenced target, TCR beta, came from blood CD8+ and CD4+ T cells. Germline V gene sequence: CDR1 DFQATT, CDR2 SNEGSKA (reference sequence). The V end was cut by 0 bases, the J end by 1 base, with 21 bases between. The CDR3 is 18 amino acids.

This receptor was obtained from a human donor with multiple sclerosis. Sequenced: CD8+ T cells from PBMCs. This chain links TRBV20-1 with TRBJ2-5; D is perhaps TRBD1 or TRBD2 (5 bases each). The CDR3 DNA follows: TGCAGTGCTAGAGACGGACAAATAGAGGGTCCTCGCCAAGAGACCCAGTACTTC. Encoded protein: CSARDGQIEGPRQETQYF.